This T cell receptor (beta chain) was sequenced during a study of blood T cell repertoires in COVID-19. Study-wide background: Whether acute or convalescent, the COVID-19 samples came from the United States, Italy and Spain. The analysed material was cDNA or gDNA that came from T cells, B-cell-depleted T cells, or PBMCs.

The CDR3 covers 15 residues. In germline, CDR1 is LNHDA, CDR2 SQIVND (reference sequence). V lost 10 bases and J lost 0; bases outside the gene matches: 11. Membership in each cohort depended on participant-reported clinical history. In the study's own analysis: For nucleated cells, counts were estimated from reference gene primer amplification. Assay used: immunoSEQ multiplex PCR; TCRdb lists only in-frame clones, some missing. The V and J calls and clone size were taken over from that table, and D and trimming were inferred from the DNA. The data show 200,000 to 250,000 clones, 80% to 90% seen once.

This clonotype originated in a woman aged 18-29 years in a cohort exposed to, infected with or recovered from COVID-19 (not recorded which). The chain employs TRBV19 and TRBJ2-7, with 8 positions matching TRBD2. Specimen: PBMCs or T cells enriched from blood (not recorded which). CDR3 sequence (DNA): TGTGCCACCGCACCCGGGAGGGGGAGCTCCTACGAGCAGTACTTC. It yields the protein CATAPGRGSSYEQYF. The full variable domain, in which reference TRBV19 and TRBJ2-7 provide the parts outside the CDR3, is DGGITQSPKYLFRKEGQNVTLSCEQNLNHDAMYWYRQDPGQGLRLIYYSQIVNDFQKGDIAEGYSVSREKKESFPLTVTSAQKNPTAFYLCATAPGRGSSYEQYFGPGTRLTVT.